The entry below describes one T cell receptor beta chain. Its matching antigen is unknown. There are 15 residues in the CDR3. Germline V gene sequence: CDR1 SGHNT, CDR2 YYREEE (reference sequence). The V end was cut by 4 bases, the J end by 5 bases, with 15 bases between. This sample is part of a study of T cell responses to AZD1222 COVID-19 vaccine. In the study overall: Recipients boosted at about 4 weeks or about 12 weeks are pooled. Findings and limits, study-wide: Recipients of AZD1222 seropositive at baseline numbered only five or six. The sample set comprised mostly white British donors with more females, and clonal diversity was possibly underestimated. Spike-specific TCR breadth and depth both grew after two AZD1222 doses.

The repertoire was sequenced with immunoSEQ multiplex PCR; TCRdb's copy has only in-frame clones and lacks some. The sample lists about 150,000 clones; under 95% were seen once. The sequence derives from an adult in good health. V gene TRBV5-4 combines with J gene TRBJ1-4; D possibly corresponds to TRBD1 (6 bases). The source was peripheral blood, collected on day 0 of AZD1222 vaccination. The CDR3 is CASSPKGGGNEKLFF. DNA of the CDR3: TGTGCCAGCAGCCCCAAGGGAGGGGGGAATGAAAAACTGTTTTTT.